This T cell receptor beta chain originates from a study of OX40 agonist ivuxolimab in advanced cancers. Study summary: In this trial design, patients received ivuxolimab intravenously at 0.01 to 10 mg/kg every 2 weeks. Study-wide points: Determination of antigen specificity was not performed for the expanded peripheral T cells.

Germline CDR1 and CDR2: MDHEN and SYDVKM. CDR3 size: 11 residues. Notes on this clone: Antigen: not known.

Repertoires were generated with immunoSEQ multiplex PCR, while TCRdb's copy carries only in-frame clones and drops some. The table includes about 81,000 clones, about 93% detected once. Sequenced here: CD4+ or CD8+ T cells sorted from blood, sampled in a trial of the OX40 agonist ivuxolimab. V gene TRBV28 combines with J gene TRBJ2-5; D remains ambiguous. The end of the DNA fits TRBJ2-7 better, so the J call may be wrong. The sequence was collected from an adult with an advanced solid tumor such as melanoma, head and neck, liver or kidney cancer. As DNA, the CDR3 is TGTGCCAGCAGTCCCACCTACGAGCAGTACTTC. Its protein is CASSPTYEQYF.